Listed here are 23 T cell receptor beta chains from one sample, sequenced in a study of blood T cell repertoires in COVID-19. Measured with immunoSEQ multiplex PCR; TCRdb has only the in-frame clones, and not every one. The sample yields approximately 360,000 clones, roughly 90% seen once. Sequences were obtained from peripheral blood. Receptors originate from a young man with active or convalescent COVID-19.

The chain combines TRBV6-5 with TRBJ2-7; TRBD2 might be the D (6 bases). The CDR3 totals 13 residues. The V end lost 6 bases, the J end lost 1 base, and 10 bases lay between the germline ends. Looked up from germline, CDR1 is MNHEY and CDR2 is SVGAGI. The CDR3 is CASSPGVSYEQYF. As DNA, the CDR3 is TGTGCCAGCAGCCCGGGGGTATCCTACGAGCAGTACTTC.

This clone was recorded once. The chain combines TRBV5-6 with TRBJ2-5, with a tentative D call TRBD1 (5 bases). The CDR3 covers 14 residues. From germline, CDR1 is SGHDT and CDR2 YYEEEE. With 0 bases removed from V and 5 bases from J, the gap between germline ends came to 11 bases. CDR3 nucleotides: TGTGCCAGCAGCTTGGTTCAGGGCTTGGAGACCCAGTACTTC. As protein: CASSLVQGLETQYF.

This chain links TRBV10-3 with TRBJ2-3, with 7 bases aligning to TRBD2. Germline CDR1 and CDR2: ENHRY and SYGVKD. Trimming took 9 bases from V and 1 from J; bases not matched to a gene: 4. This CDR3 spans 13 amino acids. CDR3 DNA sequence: TGTGCCATGGGGGGGAAGGGCACAGATACGCAGTATTTT. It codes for CAMGGKGTDTQYF.

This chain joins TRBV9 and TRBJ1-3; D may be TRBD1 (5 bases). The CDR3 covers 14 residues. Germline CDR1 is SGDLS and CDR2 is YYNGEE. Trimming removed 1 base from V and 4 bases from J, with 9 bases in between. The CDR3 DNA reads TGTGCCAGCAGCGTACGAGCAGGGGGAAACACCATATATTTT. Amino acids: CASSVRAGGNTIYF. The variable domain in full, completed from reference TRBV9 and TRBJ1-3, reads DSGVTQTPKHLITATGQRVTLRCSPRSGDLSVYWYQQSLDQGLQFLIQYYNGEERAKGNILERFSAQQFPDLHSELNLSSLELGDSALYFCASSVRAGGNTIYFGEGSWLTVV.

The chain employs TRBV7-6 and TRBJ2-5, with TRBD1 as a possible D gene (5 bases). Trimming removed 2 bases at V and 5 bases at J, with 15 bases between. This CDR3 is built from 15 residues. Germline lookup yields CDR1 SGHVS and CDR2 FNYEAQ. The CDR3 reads CASSLNQAGSETQYF. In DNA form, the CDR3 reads TGTGCCAGCAGCTTAAACCAGGCAGGGTCGGAGACCCAGTACTTC.

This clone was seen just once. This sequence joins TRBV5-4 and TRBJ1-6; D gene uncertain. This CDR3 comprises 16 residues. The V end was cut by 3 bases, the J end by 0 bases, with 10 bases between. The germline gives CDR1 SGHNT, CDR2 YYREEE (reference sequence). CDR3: CASSSRSSSYNSPLHF. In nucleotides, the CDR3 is TGTGCCAGCAGCTCGCGGTCGAGCTCCTATAATTCACCCCTCCACTTT.

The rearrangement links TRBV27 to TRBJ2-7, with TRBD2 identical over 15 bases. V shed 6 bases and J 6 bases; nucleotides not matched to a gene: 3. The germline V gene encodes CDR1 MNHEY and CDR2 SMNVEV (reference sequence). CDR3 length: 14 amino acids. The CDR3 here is CASSGLAGGGEQYF. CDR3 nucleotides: TGTGCCAGCAGCGGACTAGCGGGGGGGGGCGAGCAGTACTTC.

This CDR3 reads CASSRGTYEQYF. In nucleotides, the CDR3 is TGTGCCAGCAGCCGAGGAACCTACGAGCAGTACTTC. The rearrangement uses TRBV12-3 or TRBV12-4 and TRBJ2-7; no definite D call. CDR3 size: 12 residues. The V end was cut by 6 bases, the J end by 2 bases, with 8 bases between.

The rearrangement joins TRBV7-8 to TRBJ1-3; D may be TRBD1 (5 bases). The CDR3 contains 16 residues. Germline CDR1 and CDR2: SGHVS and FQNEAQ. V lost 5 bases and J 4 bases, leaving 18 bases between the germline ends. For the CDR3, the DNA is TGTGCCAGCAGCCCCCAGGACATTTTCACCGGAAACACCATATATTTT. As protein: CASSPQDIFTGNTIYF.

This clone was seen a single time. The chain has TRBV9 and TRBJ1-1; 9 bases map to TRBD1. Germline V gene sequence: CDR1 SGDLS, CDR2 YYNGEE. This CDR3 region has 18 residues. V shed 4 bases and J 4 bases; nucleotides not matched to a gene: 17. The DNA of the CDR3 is TGTGCCAGCAGCTTCCTCCCCCGGGACAGGGCTTATGGCACTGAAGCTTTCTTT. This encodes CASSFLPRDRAYGTEAFF.

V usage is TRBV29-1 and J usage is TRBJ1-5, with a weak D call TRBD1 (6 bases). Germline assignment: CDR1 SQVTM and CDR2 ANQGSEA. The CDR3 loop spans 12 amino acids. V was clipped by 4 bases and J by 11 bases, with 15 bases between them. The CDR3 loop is CSVGDPGQTQHF. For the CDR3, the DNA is TGCAGCGTTGGGGACCCGGGACAAACCCAGCATTTT.

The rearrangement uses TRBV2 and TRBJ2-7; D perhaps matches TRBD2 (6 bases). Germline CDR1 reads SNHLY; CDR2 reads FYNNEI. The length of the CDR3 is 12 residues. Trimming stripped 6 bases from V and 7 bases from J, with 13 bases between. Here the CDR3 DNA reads TGTGCCAGCAGGTCGATTGCGGGGGAGCAGTACTTC. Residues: CASRSIAGEQYF.

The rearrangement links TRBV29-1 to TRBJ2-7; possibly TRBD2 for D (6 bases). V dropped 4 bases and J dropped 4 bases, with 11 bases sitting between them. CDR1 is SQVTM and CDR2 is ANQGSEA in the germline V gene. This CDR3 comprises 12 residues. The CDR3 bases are TGCAGCGTTGGAGTCCGGGAGTACGAGCAGTACTTC. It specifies CSVGVREYEQYF.

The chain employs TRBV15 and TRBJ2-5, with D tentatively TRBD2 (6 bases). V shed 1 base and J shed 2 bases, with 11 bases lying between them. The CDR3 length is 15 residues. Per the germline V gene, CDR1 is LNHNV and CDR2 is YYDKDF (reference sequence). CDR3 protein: CATSRAAGPQETQYF. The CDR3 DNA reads TGTGCCACCAGCAGAGCGGCGGGGCCACAAGAGACCCAGTACTTC.

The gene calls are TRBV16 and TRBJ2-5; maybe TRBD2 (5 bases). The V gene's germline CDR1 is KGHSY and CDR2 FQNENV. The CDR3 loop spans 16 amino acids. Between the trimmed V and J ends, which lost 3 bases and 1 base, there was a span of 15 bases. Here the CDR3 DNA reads TGTGCCAGCAGCCAGAGGCGGGCAGTCGGCCAAGAGACCCAGTACTTC. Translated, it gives CASSQRRAVGQETQYF.

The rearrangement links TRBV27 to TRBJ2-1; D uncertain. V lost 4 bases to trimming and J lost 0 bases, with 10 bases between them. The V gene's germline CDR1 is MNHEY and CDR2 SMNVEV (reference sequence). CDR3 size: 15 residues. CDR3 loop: CASSSERDSYNEQFF. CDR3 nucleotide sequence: TGTGCCAGCAGTTCGGAGCGAGACTCCTACAATGAGCAGTTCTTC.

The CDR3: CAISGYSAGSYNEQFF. DNA for the CDR3: TGTGCCATCAGTGGATATTCTGCGGGGAGCTACAATGAGCAGTTCTTC. V usage is TRBV10-3 and J usage is TRBJ2-1; weak D call: TRBD2 (6 bases). The germline gives CDR1 ENHRY, CDR2 SYGVKD. The CDR3 runs 16 residues. V was trimmed by 4 bases and J by 3 bases, leaving 16 bases between them.

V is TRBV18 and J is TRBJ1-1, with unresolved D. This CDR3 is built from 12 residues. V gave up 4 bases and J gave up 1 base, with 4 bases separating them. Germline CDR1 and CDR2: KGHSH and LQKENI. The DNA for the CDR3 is TGTGCCAGCTCACAAGCGAACACTGAAGCTTTCTTT. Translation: CASSQANTEAFF.

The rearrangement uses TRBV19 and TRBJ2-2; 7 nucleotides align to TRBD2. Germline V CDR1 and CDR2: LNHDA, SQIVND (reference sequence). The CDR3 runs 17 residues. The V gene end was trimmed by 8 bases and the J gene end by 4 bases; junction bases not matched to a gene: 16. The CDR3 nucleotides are TGTGCCAGTGCTAGTGTGGTCAGGGAGGGACCCACCGGGGAGCTGTTTTTT. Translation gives CASASVVREGPTGELFF.

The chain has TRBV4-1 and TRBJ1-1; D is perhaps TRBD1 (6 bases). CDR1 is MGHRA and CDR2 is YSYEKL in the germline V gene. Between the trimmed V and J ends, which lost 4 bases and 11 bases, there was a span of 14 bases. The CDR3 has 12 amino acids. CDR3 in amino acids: CASSPGGAGAFF. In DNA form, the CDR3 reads TGCGCCAGCAGCCCCGGGGGGGCTGGTGCTTTCTTT.

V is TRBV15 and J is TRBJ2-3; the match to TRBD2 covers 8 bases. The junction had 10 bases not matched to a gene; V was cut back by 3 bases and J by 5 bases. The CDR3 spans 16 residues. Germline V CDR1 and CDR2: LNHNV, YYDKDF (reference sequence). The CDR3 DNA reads TGTGCCACCAGCAGTAGCTTAGCGGGATATTTAGATACGCAGTATTTT. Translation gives CATSSSLAGYLDTQYF.

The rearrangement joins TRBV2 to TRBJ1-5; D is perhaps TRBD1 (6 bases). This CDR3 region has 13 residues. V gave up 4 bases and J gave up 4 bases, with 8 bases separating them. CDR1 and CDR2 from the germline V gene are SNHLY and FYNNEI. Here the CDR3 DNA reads TGTGCCAGCAGTGGACAGGAAAATCAGCCCCAGCATTTT. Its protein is CASSGQENQPQHF.

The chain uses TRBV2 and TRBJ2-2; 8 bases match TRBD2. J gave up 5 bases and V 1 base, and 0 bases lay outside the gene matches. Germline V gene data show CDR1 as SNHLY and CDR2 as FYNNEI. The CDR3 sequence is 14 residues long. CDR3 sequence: CASSEERETGELFF. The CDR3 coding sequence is TGTGCCAGCAGTGAAGAGCGGGAGACCGGGGAGCTGTTTTTT.